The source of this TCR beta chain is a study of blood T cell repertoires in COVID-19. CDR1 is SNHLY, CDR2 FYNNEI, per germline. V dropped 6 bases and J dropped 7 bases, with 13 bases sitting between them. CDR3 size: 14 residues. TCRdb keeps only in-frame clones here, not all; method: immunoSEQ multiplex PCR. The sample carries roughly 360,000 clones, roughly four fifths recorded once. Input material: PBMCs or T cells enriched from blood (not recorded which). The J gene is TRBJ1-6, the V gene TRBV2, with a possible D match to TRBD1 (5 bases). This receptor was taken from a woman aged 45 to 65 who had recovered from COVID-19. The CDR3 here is CASSPTGNNSPLHF. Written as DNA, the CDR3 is TGTGCCAGCAGCCCAACAGGAAACAATTCACCCCTCCACTTT.